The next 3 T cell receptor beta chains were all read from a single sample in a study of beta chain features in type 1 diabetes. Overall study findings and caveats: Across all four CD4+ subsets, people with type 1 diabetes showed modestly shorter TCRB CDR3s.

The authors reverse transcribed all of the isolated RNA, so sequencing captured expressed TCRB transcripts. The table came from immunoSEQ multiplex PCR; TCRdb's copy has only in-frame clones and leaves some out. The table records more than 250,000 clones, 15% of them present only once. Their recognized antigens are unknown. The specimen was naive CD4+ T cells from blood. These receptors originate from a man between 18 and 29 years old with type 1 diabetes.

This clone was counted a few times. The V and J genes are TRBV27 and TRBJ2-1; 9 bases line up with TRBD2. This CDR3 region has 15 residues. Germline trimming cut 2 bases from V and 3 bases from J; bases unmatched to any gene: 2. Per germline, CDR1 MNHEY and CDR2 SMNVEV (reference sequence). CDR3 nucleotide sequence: TGTGCCAGCAGTTTAAGGCGGGAGGGCTACAATGAGCAGTTCTTC. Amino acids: CASSLRREGYNEQFF.

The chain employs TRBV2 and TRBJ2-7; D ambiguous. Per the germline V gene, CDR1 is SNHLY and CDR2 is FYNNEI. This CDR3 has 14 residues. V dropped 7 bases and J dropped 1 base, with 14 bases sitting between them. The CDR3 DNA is TGTGCCAGCAAAGAATCACTACCATCCTACGAGCAGTACTTC. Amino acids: CASKESLPSYEQYF.

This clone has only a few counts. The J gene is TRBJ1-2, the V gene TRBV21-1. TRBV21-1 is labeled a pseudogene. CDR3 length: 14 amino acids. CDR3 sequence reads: CASSKYRDSYGYTF. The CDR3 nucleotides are TGTGCCAGCAGCAAATATCGGGATAGCTATGGCTACACCTTC.